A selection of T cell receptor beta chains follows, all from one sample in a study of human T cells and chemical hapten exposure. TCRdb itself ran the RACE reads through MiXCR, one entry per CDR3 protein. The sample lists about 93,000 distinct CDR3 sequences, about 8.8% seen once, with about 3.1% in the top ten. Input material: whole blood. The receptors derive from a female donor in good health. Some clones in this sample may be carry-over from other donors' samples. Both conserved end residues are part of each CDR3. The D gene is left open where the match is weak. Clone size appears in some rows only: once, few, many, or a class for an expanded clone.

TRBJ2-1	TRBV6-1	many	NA	TGTGCCAGCAGCAGCCCCGAAAGGGGCAATGAGCAGTTCTTC	CASSSPERGNEQFF
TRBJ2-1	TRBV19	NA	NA	TGTGCCAGTAGTATAACCCAGGGCAATGAGCAGTTCTTC	CASSITQGNEQFF
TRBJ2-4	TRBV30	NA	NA	TGTGCCTGGAGTTGGGGGGCTGTAAACATTCAGTACTTC	CAWSWGAVNIQYF
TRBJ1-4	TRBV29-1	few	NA	TGCAGCGTTGCGGCAGGTTTTGAAAAACTGTTTTTT	CSVAAGFEKLFF
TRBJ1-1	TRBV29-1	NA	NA	TGCAGCCTCCGACAGGTCGGGGTGTCTTTCTTT	CSLRQVGVSFF
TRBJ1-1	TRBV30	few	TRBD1	TGTGCCTGGAGTATCCGGACAGGGGGCTGGGACACTGAAGCTTTCTTT	CAWSIRTGGWDTEAFF
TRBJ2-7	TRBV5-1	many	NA	TGCGCCAGCAGCCCTGGAGCGGGCCACGAGCAGTACTTC	CASSPGAGHEQYF
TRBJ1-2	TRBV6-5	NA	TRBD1	TGTGCCAGCAGTTACCATAGCCGGGACAGAGGTATCACCTTC	CASSYHSRDRGITF
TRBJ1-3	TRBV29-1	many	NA	TGCAGCGTTGAAGGAGCAGGGGCAAACACCATATATTTT	CSVEGAGANTIYF
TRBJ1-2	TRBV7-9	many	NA	TGTGCCAGCATCGACCCGAGACAGGCTAACTATGGCTACACCTTC	CASIDPRQANYGYTF
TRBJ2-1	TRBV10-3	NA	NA	TGTGCCATCAGTGAGGCCTGGCTAGCTTCTCCTAGCTCCTACAATGAGCAGTTCTTC	CAISEAWLASPSSYNEQFF
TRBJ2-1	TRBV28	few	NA	TGTGCCAGCAGTTTGTACCCTCCTCCCCTTGAGTACAATGAGCAGTTCTTC	CASSLYPPPLEYNEQFF
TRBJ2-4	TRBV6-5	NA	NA	TGTGCCAGCAGTTACACCACATCGTTTGGGAGAAACATTCAGTACTTC	CASSYTTSFGRNIQYF
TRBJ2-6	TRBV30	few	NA	TGTGCCTGGAGTACTGGGGCCAACGTCCTGACTTTC	CAWSTGANVLTF
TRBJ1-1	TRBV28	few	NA	TGTGCCAGCAGTCCGCCGGGGGGTCGTCCCACTGAAGCTTTCTTT	CASSPPGGRPTEAFF
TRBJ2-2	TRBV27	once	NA	TGTGCCAGCAGTTTATTAATCACAGGACCCGGGGAGCTGTTTTTT	CASSLLITGPGELFF
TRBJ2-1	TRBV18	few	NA	TGTGCCAGCTCACCACCGTTGAGGTATGAGCAGTTCTTC	CASSPPLRYEQFF
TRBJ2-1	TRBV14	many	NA	TGTGCCAGCAGCCAAGTGGCGAACAATGAGCAGTTCTTC	CASSQVANNEQFF
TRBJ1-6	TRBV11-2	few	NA	TGTGCCAGCAGCTTAGAATCGGGGTCGAATTCACCCCTCCACTTT	CASSLESGSNSPLHF
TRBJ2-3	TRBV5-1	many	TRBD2	TGCGCCAGCAGCCCAGGACTAGCGGGAGGAAGGGATACGCAGTATTTT	CASSPGLAGGRDTQYF
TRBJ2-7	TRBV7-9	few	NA	TGTGCCAGCAGCTTAGGGGCCCGGGACGAGCAGTACTTC	CASSLGARDEQYF
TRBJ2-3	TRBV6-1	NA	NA	TGTGCCAGCAGTGAAGCCCGGACAGTGATCACAGATACGCAGTATTTT	CASSEARTVITDTQYF
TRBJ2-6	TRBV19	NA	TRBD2	TGTGCCAGTAGTATAATCCGGGAGGCTGGGGCCAACGTCCTGACTTTC	CASSIIREAGANVLTF
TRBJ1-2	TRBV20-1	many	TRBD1	TGCAGTGCTAGAATACCGGGACAGGGGGTGCGCTACACCTTC	CSARIPGQGVRYTF
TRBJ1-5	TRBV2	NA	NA	TGTGCCAGCAGTGAAGGGGCAGGGTACAATCAGCCCCAGCATTTT	CASSEGAGYNQPQHF
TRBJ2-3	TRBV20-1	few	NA	TGCAGTGCTAGTCCGGGTACTAGTTTAGGCACAGATACGCAGTATTTT	CSASPGTSLGTDTQYF
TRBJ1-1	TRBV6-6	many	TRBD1	TGTGCCAGCAGTCACCCCACAGGGGGCAGAGGGAACACTGAAGCTTTCTTT	CASSHPTGGRGNTEAFF